The source of this T cell receptor (beta chain) is a study of shared clonotypes between healthy human individuals. Germline CDR1 reads MNHEY; CDR2 reads SVGAGI. The CDR3 is 15 residues long. The V gene lost 5 bases and the J gene lost 5 bases, with 15 bases spanning the gap. Naivety among CD8 cells was defined by CD45RO negativity and positive CCR7 selection, thereby excluding terminally differentiated effector memory CD45RA+ cells. Turning to this clone: The antigen remains unidentified.

Authors' methods: With immunoSEQ giving junction-only sequences and no quality scores, filtering differed. Produced via immunoSEQ multiplex PCR; TCRdb's table is partial and in-frame only. Clone size and the V and J calls come from that table; the DNA yielded D and trimming. The top ten hold about 1.8% of the sample, which has 2 million to 2.5 million clones, 93% seen once. Study-wide points: Only blood was sampled, and tissue TCR repertoires likely differ from blood ones. Clonotype sharing among donors was thought likely to change with sequencing depth. Since donors were few, the genetic and exposure-history diversity represented was limited.

Sequencing input: naive CD8+ T cells from PBMCs. This clonotype was obtained from a man aged 18 to 35 in good health. Some clones in this sample may be carry-over from other donors' samples. The chain is built from TRBV6-5 and TRBJ2-2, with D perhaps given as TRBD1 or TRBD2 (6 bases each). In DNA form, the CDR3 reads TGTGCCAGCAGTCCCGCCGGGGGCTTAACCGGGGAGCTGTTTTTT. Its translation: CASSPAGGLTGELFF.